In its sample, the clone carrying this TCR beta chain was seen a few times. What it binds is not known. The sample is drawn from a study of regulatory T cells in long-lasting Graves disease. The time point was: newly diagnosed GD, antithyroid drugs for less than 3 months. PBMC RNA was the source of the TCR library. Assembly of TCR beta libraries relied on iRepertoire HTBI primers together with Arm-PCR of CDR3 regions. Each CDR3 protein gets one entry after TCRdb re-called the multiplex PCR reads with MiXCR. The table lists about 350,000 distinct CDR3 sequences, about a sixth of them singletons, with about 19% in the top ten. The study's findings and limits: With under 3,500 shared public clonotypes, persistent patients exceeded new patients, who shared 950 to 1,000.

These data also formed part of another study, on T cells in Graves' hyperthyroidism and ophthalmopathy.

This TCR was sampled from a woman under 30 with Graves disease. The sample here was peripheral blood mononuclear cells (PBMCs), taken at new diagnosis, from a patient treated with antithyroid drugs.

CDR3 in DNA: TGTGCCAGCAGCCCAGCTCCGGGACAGGGGCACGGCTACACCTTC. Translating gives CASSPAPGQGHGYTF. The chain recombines TRBV11-2 with TRBJ1-2; 10 positions agree with TRBD1. Germline CDR1 and CDR2: SGHAT and FQNNGV. The CDR3 is 15 amino acids. Trimming cost V 5 bases and J 8 bases; bases outside gene matches: 11.